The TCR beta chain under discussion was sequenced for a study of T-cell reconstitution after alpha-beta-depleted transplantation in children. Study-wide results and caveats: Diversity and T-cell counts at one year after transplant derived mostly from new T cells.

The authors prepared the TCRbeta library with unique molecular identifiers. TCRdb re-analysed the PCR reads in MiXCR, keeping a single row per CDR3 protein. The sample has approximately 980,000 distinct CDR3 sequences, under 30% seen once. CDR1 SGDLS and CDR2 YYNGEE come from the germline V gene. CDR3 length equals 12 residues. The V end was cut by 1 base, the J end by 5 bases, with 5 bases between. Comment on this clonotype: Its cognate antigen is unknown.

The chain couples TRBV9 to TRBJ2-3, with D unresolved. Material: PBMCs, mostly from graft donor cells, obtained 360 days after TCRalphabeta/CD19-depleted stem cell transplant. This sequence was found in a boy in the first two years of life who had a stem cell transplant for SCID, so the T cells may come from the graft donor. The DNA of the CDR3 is TGTGCCAGCAGCGTACTCGGAGATACGCAGTATTTT. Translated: CASSVLGDTQYF.